The sample holds one count of the clone carrying this TCR beta chain. V was trimmed by 4 bases and J by 6 bases, leaving 22 bases between them. CDR1 is MGHRA and CDR2 is YSYEKL in the germline V gene. CDR3 length: 16 residues. This sample stems from a study of blood T cell repertoires in COVID-19. Per the study methods: Estimated nucleated cell counts came from reference gene primer amplification. The repertoire was sequenced with immunoSEQ multiplex PCR; TCRdb's copy has only in-frame clones and lacks some. That table is the source of V, J and clone size, and D and trimming were worked out from the DNA. The table has 240,000 or so clones, around 85% seen once; the top ten hold less than 4%.

The sample consisted of peripheral blood. This sequence originates from a woman under 40 who had recovered from COVID-19. This chain joins TRBV4-1 and TRBJ2-7; maybe TRBD2 (6 bases). The CDR3 bases are TGCGCCAGCAGCCTCCTGCCAGCTAGGGCGGGGTCCGAGCAGTACTTC. Its protein is CASSLLPARAGSEQYF.